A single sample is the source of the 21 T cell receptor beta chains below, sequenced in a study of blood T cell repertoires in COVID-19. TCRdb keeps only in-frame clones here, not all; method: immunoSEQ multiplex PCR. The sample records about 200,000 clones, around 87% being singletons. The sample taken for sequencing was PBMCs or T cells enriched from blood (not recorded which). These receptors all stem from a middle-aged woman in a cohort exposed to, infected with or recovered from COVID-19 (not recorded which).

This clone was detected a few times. The CDR3 nucleotides are TGTGCCACCAGTGATTTGCAGCCGACTAGCGCTCAAGAGACCCAGTACTTC. Amino acids: CATSDLQPTSAQETQYF. V is TRBV24-1 and J is TRBJ2-5; 8 nucleotides line up with TRBD2. The CDR3 runs 17 residues. The trim removed 0 bases at V and 2 bases at J, leaving 7 bases unmatched. Germline values: CDR1 KGHDR, CDR2 SFDVKD.

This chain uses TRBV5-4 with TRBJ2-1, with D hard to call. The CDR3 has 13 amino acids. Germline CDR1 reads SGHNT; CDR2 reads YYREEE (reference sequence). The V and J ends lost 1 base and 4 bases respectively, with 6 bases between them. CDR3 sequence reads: CASSLLGYNEQFF. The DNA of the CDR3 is TGTGCCAGCAGCTTGCTAGGTTACAATGAGCAGTTCTTC.

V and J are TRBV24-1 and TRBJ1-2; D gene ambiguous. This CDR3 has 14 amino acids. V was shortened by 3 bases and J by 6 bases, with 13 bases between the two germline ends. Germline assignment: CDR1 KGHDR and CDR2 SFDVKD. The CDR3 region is CATSDPSREDGYTF. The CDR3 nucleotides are TGTGCCACCAGTGATCCTTCGCGGGAGGATGGCTACACCTTC.

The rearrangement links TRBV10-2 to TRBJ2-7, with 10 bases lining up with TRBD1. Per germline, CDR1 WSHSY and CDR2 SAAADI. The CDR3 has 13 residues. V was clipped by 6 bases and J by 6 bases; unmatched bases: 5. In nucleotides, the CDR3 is TGCGCCAGCAGCGGGACAGGGGTGTCCGAGCAGTACTTC. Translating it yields CASSGTGVSEQYF.

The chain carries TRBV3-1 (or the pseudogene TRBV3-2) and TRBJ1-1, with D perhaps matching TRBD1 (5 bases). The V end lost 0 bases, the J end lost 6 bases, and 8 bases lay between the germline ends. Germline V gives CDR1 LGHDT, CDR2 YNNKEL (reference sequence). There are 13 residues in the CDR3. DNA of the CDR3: TGTGCCAGCAGCCAAGATCGCAGGGCTGAAGCTTTCTTT. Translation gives CASSQDRRAEAFF.

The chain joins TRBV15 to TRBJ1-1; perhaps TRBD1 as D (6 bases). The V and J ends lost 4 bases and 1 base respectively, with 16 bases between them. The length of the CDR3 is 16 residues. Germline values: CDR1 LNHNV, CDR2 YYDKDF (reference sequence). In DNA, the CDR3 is TGTGCCACCAGCAACCCCGGGCGGGGGGCGAACACTGAAGCTTTCTTT. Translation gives CATSNPGRGANTEAFF.

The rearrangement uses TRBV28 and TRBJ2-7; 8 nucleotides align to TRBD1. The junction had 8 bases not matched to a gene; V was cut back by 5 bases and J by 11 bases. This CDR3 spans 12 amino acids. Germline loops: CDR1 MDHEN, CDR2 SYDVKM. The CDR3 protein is CASSPLRDRKYF. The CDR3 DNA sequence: TGTGCCAGCAGTCCACTCCGGGACAGGAAGTACTTC.

CDR3 DNA sequence: TGTGCCAGCAGCCAGCGGACAGGGCGTGAGCAGCCCCAGCATTTT. Protein: CASSQRTGREQPQHF. This chain uses TRBV4-2 with TRBJ1-5, with TRBD1 matching 8 bases. The V and J ends lost 3 bases and 7 bases, in that order; junction bases with no gene match: 8. CDR3 length: 15 residues. Germline-derived CDR1 and CDR2 are LGHNA and YNFKEQ.

This chain's CDR3 is CASREGLRYGYTF. For the CDR3, the DNA is TGTGCCAGCAGGGAGGGACTGAGATATGGCTACACCTTC. The chain links TRBV27 to TRBJ1-2; tentative D call: TRBD1 (5 bases). The CDR3 totals 13 residues. Per germline, CDR1 MNHEY and CDR2 SMNVEV (reference sequence). Trimming took 6 bases from V and 5 from J, leaving 13 bases between them.

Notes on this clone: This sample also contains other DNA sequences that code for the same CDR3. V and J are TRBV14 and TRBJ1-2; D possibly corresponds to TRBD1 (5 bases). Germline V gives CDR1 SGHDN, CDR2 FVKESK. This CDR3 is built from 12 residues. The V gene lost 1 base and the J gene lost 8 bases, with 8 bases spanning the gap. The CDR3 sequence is CASSQVRGGYTF. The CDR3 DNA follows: TGTGCCAGCAGCCAAGTACGGGGGGGCTACACCTTC.

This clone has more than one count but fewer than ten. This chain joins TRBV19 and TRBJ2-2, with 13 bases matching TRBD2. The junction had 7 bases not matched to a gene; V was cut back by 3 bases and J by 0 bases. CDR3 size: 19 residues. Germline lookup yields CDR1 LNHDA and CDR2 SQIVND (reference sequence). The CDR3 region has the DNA TGTGCCAGTAGTATTATCGGACTAGCGGGAGACGCGAACACCGGGGAGCTGTTTTTT. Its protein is CASSIIGLAGDANTGELFF.

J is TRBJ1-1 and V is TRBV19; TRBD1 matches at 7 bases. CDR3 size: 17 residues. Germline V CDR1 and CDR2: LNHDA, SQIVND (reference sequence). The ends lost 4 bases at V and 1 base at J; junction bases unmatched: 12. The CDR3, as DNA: TGTGCCAGTAGTAGGCGACAGGGTCCTAAGTGGAACACTGAAGCTTTCTTT. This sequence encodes CASSRRQGPKWNTEAFF.

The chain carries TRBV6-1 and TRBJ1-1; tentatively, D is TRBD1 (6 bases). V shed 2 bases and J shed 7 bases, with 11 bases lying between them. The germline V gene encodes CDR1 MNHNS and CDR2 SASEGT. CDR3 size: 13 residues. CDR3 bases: TGTGCCAGCAGTGAACTGACAGGCGATGAAGCTTTCTTT. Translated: CASSELTGDEAFF.

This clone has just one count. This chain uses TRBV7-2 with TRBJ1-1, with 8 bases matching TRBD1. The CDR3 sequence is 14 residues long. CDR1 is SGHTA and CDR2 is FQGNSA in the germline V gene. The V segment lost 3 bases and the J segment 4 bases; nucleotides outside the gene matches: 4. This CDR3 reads CASSLQGASTEAFF. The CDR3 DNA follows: TGTGCCAGCAGCTTGCAGGGGGCAAGCACTGAAGCTTTCTTT.

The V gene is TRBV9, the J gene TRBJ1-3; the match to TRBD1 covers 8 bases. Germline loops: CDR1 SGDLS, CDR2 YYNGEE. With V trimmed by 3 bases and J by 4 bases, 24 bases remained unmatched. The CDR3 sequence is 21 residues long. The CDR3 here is CASSAAYGPLGDRRTGNTIYF. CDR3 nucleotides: TGTGCCAGCAGCGCAGCGTATGGTCCTTTGGGGGACAGGAGAACCGGAAACACCATATATTTT.

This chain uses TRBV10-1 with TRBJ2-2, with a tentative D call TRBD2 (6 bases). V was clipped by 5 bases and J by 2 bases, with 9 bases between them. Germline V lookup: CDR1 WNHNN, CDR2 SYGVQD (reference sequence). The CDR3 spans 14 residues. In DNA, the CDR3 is TGCGCCAGCAGTCATAGCGGAAACACCGGGGAGCTGTTTTTT. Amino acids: CASSHSGNTGELFF.

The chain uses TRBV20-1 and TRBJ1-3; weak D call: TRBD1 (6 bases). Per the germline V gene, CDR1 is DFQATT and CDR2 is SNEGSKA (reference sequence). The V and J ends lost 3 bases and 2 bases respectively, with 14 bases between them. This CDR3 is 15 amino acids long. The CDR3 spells CSASRPGTTGNTIYF. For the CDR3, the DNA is TGCAGTGCTAGTCGCCCCGGGACAACTGGAAACACCATATATTTT.

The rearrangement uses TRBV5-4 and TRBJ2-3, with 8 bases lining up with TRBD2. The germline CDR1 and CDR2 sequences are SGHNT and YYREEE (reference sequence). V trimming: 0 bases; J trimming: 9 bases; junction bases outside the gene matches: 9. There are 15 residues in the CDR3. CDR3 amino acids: CASSLERGTPRTQYF. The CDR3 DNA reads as TGTGCCAGCAGCTTGGAGCGGGGGACCCCTCGAACGCAGTATTTT.

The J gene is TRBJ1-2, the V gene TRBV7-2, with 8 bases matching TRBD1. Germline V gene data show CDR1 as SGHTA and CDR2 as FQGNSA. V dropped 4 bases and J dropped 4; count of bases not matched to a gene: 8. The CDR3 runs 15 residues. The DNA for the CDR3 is TGTGCCAGCAGCTCCGCAGGGGGCTCTCCCTATGGCTACACCTTC. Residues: CASSSAGGSPYGYTF.

Written as DNA, the CDR3 is TGTGCCAGCCGAGCGTGGGACAAGACCCAAGAGACCCAGTACTTC. Its protein is CASRAWDKTQETQYF. The chain links TRBV4-2 to TRBJ2-5, with D perhaps matching TRBD1 (6 bases). This CDR3 is 15 amino acids long. Deletions cut 8 bases from V and 1 base from J, with 17 bases between. Germline V gene lookup returns CDR1 LGHNA and CDR2 YNFKEQ.

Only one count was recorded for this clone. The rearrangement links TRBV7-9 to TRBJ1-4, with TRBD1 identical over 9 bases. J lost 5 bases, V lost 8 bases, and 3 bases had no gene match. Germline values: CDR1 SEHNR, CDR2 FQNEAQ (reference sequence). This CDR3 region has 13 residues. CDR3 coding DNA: TGTGCCAGCGAGACAGGGGGGAATGAAAAACTGTTTTTT. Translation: CASETGGNEKLFF.